Here is one T cell receptor (beta chain) with its context. This sample was taken from a study of blood T cell repertoires in COVID-19. Participant age was about 18 to 89 years, and participants resided in 20 to 30 US areas. Germline CDR1 reads SEHNR; CDR2 reads FQNEAQ (reference sequence). Trimming removed 2 bases at V and 6 bases at J, with 12 bases between. The CDR3 extends over 14 amino acids. As originally analysed: Cell counts per sample came from amplifying reference gene primers. Assay: immunoSEQ multiplex PCR; the TCRdb copy retains only in-frame clones and omits some. V, J and clone size reflect that table, while D and trimming were determined from the DNA. The sample carries about 140,000 clones, roughly 80% recorded once.

Sequenced material: PBMCs or T cells enriched from blood (not recorded which). The V call is TRBV7-9, the J call TRBJ2-3; TRBD2 is a possible D gene (6 bases). This sequence originates from a woman between 18 and 29 years old who had been exposed to COVID-19. CDR3 nucleotide sequence: TGTGCCAGCAGCTTACGGGGTAGCGGTGATACGCAGTATTTT. It translates to CASSLRGSGDTQYF.